This TCR beta chain came from a study of T cells in Graves' hyperthyroidism and ophthalmopathy. CDR1 MGHRA and CDR2 YSYEKL come from the germline V gene. The ends were cut back, 1 base at V and 9 bases at J, with 16 bases in the middle. CDR3 length: 16 amino acids. Regions amplified from RNA transcripts were the TCR beta CDR3 regions. The HTBI primer set served for first-round RT-PCR of the TCR CDR3. TCRdb called the multiplex PCR reads again in MiXCR, with one record for every CDR3 protein. The table has approximately 400,000 distinct CDR3 sequences, approximately 14% seen once. The chain carries TRBV4-1 and TRBJ1-6, with D perhaps matching TRBD1 (6 bases). Sequences were obtained from blood. The clonotype comes from a woman aged 18-29 years with Graves' hyperthyroidism. The CDR3 DNA sequence: TGCGCCAGCAGCCAAGCTCTCCAGGGGCCAGGTTCACCCCTCCACTTT. Its translation is CASSQALQGPGSPLHF.